The 9 T cell receptor beta chains listed next were all sequenced from one sample in a study of shared clonotypes between healthy human individuals. Only CD45RO-negative cells positively selected for CCR7 counted as naive CD8 cells, so terminally differentiated effector memory CD45RA+ cells were excluded. Using immunoSEQ multiplex PCR, the repertoire was profiled, and TCRdb retains in-frame clones only, with some absent. The sample yields about 820,000 clones, 80% to 95% seen once. The material sequenced was naive CD8+ T cells sorted from blood. The receptors originated from a man younger than 45 in good health.

The CDR3 loop reads CATTDRDQDEQYF. CDR3 nucleotides: TGTGCCACCACCGACAGGGATCAGGACGAGCAGTACTTC. The chain links TRBV5-4 to TRBJ2-7, with 7 bases matching TRBD1. There are 13 residues in the CDR3. V shed 9 bases, J shed 5 bases, and the junction held 11 bases outside the gene matches. Germline CDR1 is SGHNT and CDR2 is YYREEE (reference sequence).

This chain uses TRBV5-6 with TRBJ2-7; 9 bases align to TRBD1. Germline assignment: CDR1 SGHDT and CDR2 YYEEEE. V was pared by 4 bases and J by 0 bases, with 2 bases of the junction left unmatched. This CDR3 has 14 amino acids. For the CDR3, the DNA is TGTGCCAGCAGCCGGACAGGGGACTCCTACGAGCAGTACTTC. It encodes CASSRTGDSYEQYF.

This clone came up a few times. The chain carries TRBV27 and TRBJ2-3; D is unresolved. CDR1 MNHEY and CDR2 SMNVEV come from the germline V gene (reference sequence). The length of the CDR3 is 14 residues. Trimming took off 1 base at V and 1 base at J, with 6 bases between the two ends. CDR3 sequence (DNA): TGTGCCAGCAGTTTATACAGAGGCACAGATACGCAGTATTTT. It codes for CASSLYRGTDTQYF.

The chain carries TRBV7-8 and TRBJ2-2; TRBD1 matches at 8 bases. The CDR3 runs 13 residues. Looked up from germline, CDR1 is SGHVS and CDR2 is FQNEAQ. J was trimmed by 6 bases and V by 8 bases; bases with no gene match: 5. CDR3 residues: CASRGGQAGELFF. CDR3 DNA: TGTGCCAGCCGAGGGGGACAGGCCGGGGAGCTGTTTTTT.

This sequence joins TRBV6-1 and TRBJ2-7; D perhaps matches TRBD2 (6 bases). V lost 3 bases and J lost 0, with 15 bases in between. This CDR3 contains 16 residues. CDR1 and CDR2 (germline): MNHNS, SASEGT. The CDR3 sequence: CASSETGDWSSYEQYF. CDR3 DNA sequence: TGTGCCAGCAGTGAGACCGGGGACTGGAGCTCCTACGAGCAGTACTTC.

V gene TRBV7-6 combines with J gene TRBJ1-1; D perhaps matches TRBD1 (6 bases). CDR3 length equals 15 residues. In germline, CDR1 is SGHVS, CDR2 FNYEAQ. V was shortened by 1 base and J by 1 base, with 10 bases between the two germline ends. CDR3 bases: TGTGCCAGCAGCTTAGGAAGGGGGGAGAACACTGAAGCTTTCTTT. Translating gives CASSLGRGENTEAFF.

This chain uses TRBV29-1 with TRBJ2-1; tentative D call: TRBD1 (6 bases). CDR3 length: 14 residues. With 7 bases removed from V and 10 bases from J, the gap between germline ends came to 23 bases. Germline V lookup: CDR1 SQVTM, CDR2 ANQGSEA. CDR3 nucleotide sequence: TGCAGCGCCCATACAGGGCCTCGGGTCGGGGAGCAGTTCTTC. Translating it yields CSAHTGPRVGEQFF.

Note on this clone: Other DNA sequences within the sample encode an identical CDR3. The chain carries TRBV19 and TRBJ2-7; D possibly corresponds to TRBD2 (5 bases). CDR3 size: 14 residues. Trimming stripped 2 bases from V and 0 bases from J, with 8 bases between. Germline assignment: CDR1 LNHDA and CDR2 SQIVND (reference sequence). The CDR3 DNA reads TGTGCCAGTAGTATATCGGGGTCCTCCTACGAGCAGTACTTC. Residues: CASSISGSSYEQYF. The entire variable domain, with the rest obtained from reference TRBV19 and TRBJ2-7, is as follows: DGGITQSPKYLFRKEGQNVTLSCEQNLNHDAMYWYRQDPGQGLRLIYYSQIVNDFQKGDIAEGYSVSREKKESFPLTVTSAQKNPTAFYLCASSISGSSYEQYFGPGTRLTVT.

This clone has only a few counts. The chain employs TRBV27 and TRBJ2-3; D might be TRBD2 (6 bases). Germline V gene sequence: CDR1 MNHEY, CDR2 SMNVEV (reference sequence). CDR3 length equals 14 residues. V shed 8 bases and J shed 0 bases, with 12 bases lying between them. The DNA of the CDR3 is TGTGCCAGCGCCCTGGGACTTAGCACAGATACGCAGTATTTT. Its protein is CASALGLSTDTQYF.